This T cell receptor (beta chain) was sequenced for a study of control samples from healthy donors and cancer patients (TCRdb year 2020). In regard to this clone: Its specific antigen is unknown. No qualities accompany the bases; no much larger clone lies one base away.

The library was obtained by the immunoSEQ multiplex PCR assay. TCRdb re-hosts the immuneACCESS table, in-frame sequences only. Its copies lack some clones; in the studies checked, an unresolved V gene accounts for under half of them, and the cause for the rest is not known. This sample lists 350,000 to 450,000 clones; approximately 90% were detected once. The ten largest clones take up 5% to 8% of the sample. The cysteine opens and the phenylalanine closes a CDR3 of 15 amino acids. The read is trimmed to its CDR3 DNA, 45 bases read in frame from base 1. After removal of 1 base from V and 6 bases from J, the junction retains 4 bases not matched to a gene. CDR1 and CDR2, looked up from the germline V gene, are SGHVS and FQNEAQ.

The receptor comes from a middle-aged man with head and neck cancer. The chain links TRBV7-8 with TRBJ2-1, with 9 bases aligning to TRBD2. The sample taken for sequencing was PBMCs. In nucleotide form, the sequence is TGTGCCAGCAGCTTAGGTAGCGGGAGTCGCAATGAGCAGTTCTTC. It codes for CASSLGSGSRNEQFF.